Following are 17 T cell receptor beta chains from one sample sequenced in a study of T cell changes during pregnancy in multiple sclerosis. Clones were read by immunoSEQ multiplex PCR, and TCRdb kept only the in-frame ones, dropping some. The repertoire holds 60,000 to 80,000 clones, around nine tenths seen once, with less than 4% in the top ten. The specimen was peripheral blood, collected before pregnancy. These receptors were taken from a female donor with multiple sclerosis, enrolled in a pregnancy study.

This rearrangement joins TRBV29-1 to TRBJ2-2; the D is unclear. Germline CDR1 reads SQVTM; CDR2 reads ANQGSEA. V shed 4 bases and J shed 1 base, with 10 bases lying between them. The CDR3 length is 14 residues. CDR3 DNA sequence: TGCAGCGTTGGTCGTCCAGGGAACACCGGGGAGCTGTTTTTT. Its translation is CSVGRPGNTGELFF.

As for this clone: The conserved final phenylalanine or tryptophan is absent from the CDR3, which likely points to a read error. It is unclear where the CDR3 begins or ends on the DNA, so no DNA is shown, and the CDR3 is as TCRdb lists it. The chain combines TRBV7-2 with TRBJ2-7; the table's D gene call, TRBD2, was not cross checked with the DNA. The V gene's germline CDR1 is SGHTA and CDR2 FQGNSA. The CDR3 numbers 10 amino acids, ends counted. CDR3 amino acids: CASSFGGPRG.

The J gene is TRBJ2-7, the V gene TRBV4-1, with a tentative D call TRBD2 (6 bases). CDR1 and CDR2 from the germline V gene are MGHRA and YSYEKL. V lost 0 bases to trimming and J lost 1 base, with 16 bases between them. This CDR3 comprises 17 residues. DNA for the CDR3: TGCGCCAGCAGCCAAGACTACGGTCGGGACTCATCCTACGAGCAGTACTTC. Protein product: CASSQDYGRDSSYEQYF.

Here the CDR3 reads CASRKSGTDYGYTF. The CDR3 DNA is TGTGCCAGCAGGAAATCCGGGACAGACTATGGCTACACCTTC. The chain joins TRBV2 to TRBJ1-2; 7 bases map to TRBD1. CDR1 is SNHLY and CDR2 is FYNNEI in the germline V gene. CDR3 length equals 14 residues. Trimming took 6 bases from V and 3 from J; bases not matched to a gene: 7.

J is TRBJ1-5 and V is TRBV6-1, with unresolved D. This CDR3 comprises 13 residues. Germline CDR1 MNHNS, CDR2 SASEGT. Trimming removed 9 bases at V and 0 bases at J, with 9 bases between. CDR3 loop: CASIEDSNQPQHF. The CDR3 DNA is TGTGCCAGTATAGAAGATAGCAATCAGCCCCAGCATTTT.

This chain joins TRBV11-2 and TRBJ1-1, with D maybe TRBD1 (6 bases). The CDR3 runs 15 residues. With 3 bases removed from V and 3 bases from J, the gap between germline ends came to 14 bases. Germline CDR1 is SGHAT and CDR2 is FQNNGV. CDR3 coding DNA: TGTGCCAGCAGCTTGATAGGGGGTCTGGACACTGAAGCTTTCTTT. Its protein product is CASSLIGGLDTEAFF.

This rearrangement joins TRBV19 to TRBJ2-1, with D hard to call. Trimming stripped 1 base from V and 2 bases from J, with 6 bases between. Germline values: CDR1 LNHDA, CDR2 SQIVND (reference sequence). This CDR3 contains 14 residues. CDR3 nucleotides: TGTGCCAGTAGTATAGGGGCCGCCTACAATGAGCAGTTCTTC. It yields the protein CASSIGAAYNEQFF.

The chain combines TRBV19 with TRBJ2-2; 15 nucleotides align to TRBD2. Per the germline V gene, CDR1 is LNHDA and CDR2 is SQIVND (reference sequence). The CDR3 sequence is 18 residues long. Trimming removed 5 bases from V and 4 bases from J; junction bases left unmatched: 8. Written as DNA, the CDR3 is TGTGCCAGTAGTTATGGACTAGCGGGAGGGCCGGGCACCGGGGAGCTGTTTTTT. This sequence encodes CASSYGLAGGPGTGELFF.

CDR3 in amino acids: CASSLRQGNTEAFF. CDR3 in DNA: TGTGCCAGCAGCTTAAGACAGGGTAACACTGAAGCTTTCTTT. The V gene is TRBV7-9, the J gene TRBJ1-1, with TRBD1 matching 7 bases. The length of the CDR3 is 14 residues. V trimming: 2 bases; J trimming: 2 bases; junction bases outside the gene matches: 2. Germline V gene data show CDR1 as SEHNR and CDR2 as FQNEAQ (reference sequence).

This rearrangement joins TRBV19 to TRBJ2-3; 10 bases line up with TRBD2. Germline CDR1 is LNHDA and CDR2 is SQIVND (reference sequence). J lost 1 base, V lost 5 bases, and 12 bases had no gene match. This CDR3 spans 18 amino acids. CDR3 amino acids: CASSRLAGDPGRTDTQYF. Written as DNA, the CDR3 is TGTGCCAGTAGTCGCCTAGCGGGGGACCCCGGGCGCACAGATACGCAGTATTTT. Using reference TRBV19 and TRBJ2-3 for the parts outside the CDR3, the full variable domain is DGGITQSPKYLFRKEGQNVTLSCEQNLNHDAMYWYRQDPGQGLRLIYYSQIVNDFQKGDIAEGYSVSREKKESFPLTVTSAQKNPTAFYLCASSRLAGDPGRTDTQYFGPGTRLTVL.

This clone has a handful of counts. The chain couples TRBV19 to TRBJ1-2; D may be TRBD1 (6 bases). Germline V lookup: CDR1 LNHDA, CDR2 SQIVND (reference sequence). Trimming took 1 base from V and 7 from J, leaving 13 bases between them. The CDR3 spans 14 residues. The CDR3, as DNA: TGTGCCAGTAGTATAGGAACAGGGCCCCCTGGCTACACCTTC. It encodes CASSIGTGPPGYTF.

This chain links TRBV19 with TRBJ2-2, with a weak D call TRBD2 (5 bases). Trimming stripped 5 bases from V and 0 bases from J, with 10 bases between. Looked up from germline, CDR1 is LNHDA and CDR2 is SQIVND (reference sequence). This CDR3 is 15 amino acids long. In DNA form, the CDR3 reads TGTGCCAGTAGTCCCGGGGTCACGAACACCGGGGAGCTGTTTTTT. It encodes CASSPGVTNTGELFF.

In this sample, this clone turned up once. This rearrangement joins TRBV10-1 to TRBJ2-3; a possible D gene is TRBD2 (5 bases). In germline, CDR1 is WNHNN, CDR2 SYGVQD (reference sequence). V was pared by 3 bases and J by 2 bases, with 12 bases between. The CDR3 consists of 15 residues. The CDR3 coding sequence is TGCGCCAGCAGTGACGAGGGTTTGGACACAGATACGCAGTATTTT. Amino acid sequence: CASSDEGLDTDTQYF.

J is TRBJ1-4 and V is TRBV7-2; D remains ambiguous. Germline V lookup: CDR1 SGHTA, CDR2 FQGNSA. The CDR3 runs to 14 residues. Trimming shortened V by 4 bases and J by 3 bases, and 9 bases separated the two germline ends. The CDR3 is CASSSGIPNEKLFF. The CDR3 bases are TGTGCCAGCAGCTCGGGGATTCCTAATGAAAAACTGTTTTTT.

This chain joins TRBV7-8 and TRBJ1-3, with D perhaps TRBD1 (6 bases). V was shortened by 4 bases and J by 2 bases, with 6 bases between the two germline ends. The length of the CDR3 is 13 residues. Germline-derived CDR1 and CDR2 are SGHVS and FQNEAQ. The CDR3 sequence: CASSWDTGNTIYF. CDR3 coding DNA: TGTGCCAGCAGCTGGGACACTGGAAACACCATATATTTT.

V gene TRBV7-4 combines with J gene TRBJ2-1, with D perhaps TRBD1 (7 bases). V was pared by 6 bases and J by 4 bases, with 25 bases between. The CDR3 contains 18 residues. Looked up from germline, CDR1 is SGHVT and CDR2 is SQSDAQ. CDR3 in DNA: TGTGCCAGCAGTGCCGACAGGGTAGGGACGGGGGATTACAATGAGCAGTTCTTC. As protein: CASSADRVGTGDYNEQFF.

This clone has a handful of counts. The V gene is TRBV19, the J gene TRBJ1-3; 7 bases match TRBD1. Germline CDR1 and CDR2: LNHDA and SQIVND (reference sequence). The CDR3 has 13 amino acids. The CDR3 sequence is CVDDRESGNTIYF. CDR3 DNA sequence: TGTGTCGACGACAGGGAGTCTGGAAACACCATATATTTT.